This T cell receptor beta chain was obtained from a study of T cells in tumors after PD-1 blockade. Findings and caveats of the study: Expanded exhausted CD8+ clones after therapy were mostly novel clonotypes.

This clone ranks as medium-sized. Its antigen remains unidentified. Clones were sequenced by immunoSEQ multiplex PCR, and TCRdb holds only the in-frame ones, with some missing. The sample lists more than 12,000 clones; approximately 73% were seen once. The CDR3 loop spans 13 amino acids. Deletions cut 2 bases from V and 9 bases from J, with 11 bases between. Germline V gene lookup returns CDR1 SGHTA and CDR2 FQGNSA. Sequencing was performed on tumor tissue, taken after anti-PD-1 treatment. This chain uses TRBV7-2 with TRBJ2-1; possible D gene TRBD1, 6 bases. This receptor was obtained from a human donor with cutaneous squamous cell carcinoma. The DNA for the CDR3 is TGTGCCAGCAGCTTATTACAAGGGGGTGAGCAGTTCTTC. This sequence encodes CASSLLQGGEQFF.